This T cell receptor beta chain is from a study of cytomegalovirus exposure and HLA in healthy donors. Both 60 Vbeta primers and 13 Jbeta primers went into the PCR. This table comes from immunoSEQ multiplex PCR, and its TCRdb copy is limited to in-frame clones, with some not included. The table counts 150,000 or so clones; around 2.2% lies in the top ten. Study results and limitations: Later work found that TCR association rates differed between HLA loci; DRB1 had the most and HLA-C the fewest. It was shown in a later analysis that HLA-associated TCR beta chains were more clonally expanded than other, equally common chains. In an earlier analysis, productive rearrangement rates for most beta V segments clustered near 87% or 30%.

As for this clone: What it binds is not known.

Input material: PBMCs. This receptor was identified in a woman aged 18-35 years in good health and CMV-seronegative.

The CDR3 DNA reads TGTGCCAGCTCACCACTTCTAGCGGGAGGTAGCACAGATACGCAGTATTTT. Protein sequence: CASSPLLAGGSTDTQYF. The rearrangement joins TRBV18 to TRBJ2-3; 11 nucleotides match TRBD2. Germline CDR1 and CDR2: KGHSH and LQKENI. CDR3 size: 17 residues. V was pared by 1 base and J by 0 bases, with 3 bases of the junction left unmatched. Together with reference TRBV18 and TRBJ2-3, the CDR3 gives the full variable domain: NAGVMQNPRHLVRRRGQEARLRCSPMKGHSHVYWYRQLPEEGLKFMVYLQKENIIDESGMPKERFSAEFPKEGPSILRIQQVVRGDSAAYFCASSPLLAGGSTDTQYFGPGTRLTVL.